A single sample is the source of the 7 T cell receptor beta chains below, sequenced in a study of OX40 agonist ivuxolimab in advanced cancers. Generated by immunoSEQ multiplex PCR, the TCRdb table keeps only in-frame clones and is missing some. The sample includes about 48,000 clones, 88% of them seen just once. Sequences were derived from CD4+ or CD8+ T cells sorted from blood, sampled in a trial of the OX40 agonist ivuxolimab. These receptors came from an adult with an advanced solid tumor such as melanoma, head and neck, liver or kidney cancer.

This rearrangement joins TRBV19 to TRBJ1-1, with D tentatively TRBD1 (6 bases). Germline V gene sequence: CDR1 LNHDA, CDR2 SQIVND (reference sequence). V lost 3 bases and J 4 bases, leaving 18 bases between the germline ends. There are 16 residues in the CDR3. The CDR3 reads CASSILGREGVTEAFF. The CDR3 DNA is TGTGCCAGTAGTATTCTCGGCAGGGAGGGGGTCACTGAAGCTTTCTTT. Using reference TRBV19 and TRBJ1-1 for the parts outside the CDR3, the full variable domain is DGGITQSPKYLFRKEGQNVTLSCEQNLNHDAMYWYRQDPGQGLRLIYYSQIVNDFQKGDIAEGYSVSREKKESFPLTVTSAQKNPTAFYLCASSILGREGVTEAFFGQGTRLTVV.

The chain joins TRBV9 to TRBJ2-3, with 7 bases identical to TRBD1. The V gene's germline CDR1 is SGDLS and CDR2 YYNGEE. This CDR3 has 14 amino acids. V trimming: 5 bases; J trimming: 4 bases; junction bases outside the gene matches: 7. CDR3 amino acids: CASSYDRDPDTQYF. The DNA of the CDR3 is TGTGCCAGCAGTTATGACAGGGATCCAGATACGCAGTATTTT.

This chain connects TRBV6-4 to TRBJ2-3, with TRBD2 matching over 8 bases. Germline V lookup: CDR1 MRHNA, CDR2 SNTAGT. V shed 4 bases and J 6 bases; nucleotides not matched to a gene: 9. The CDR3 consists of 15 residues. The CDR3 spells CASSVEAGGVDTQYF. CDR3 DNA: TGTGCCAGCAGTGTTGAGGCGGGGGGAGTCGATACGCAGTATTTT.

V gene TRBV19 combines with J gene TRBJ2-6, with D unresolved. The V gene lost 5 bases and the J gene lost 0 bases, with 11 bases spanning the gap. The CDR3 is made up of 16 amino acids. CDR1 is LNHDA, CDR2 SQIVND, per germline (reference sequence). CDR3 protein: CASSYDGTSGANVLTF. CDR3 nucleotides: TGTGCCAGTAGTTACGACGGTACCTCTGGGGCCAACGTCCTGACTTTC.

This sequence joins TRBV13 and TRBJ1-1; D uncertain. The CDR3 covers 13 residues. Per the germline V gene, CDR1 is PRHDT and CDR2 is FYEKMQ (reference sequence). The V and J ends lost 7 bases and 2 bases respectively, with 11 bases between them. CDR3 coding DNA: TGTGCCAGCACCCACGGAGAAAACACTGAAGCTTTCTTT. This gives the protein CASTHGENTEAFF.

The chain recombines TRBV28 with TRBJ2-7; no clear D. There are 15 residues in the CDR3. CDR1 and CDR2 (germline): MDHEN, SYDVKM. V gave up 3 bases and J gave up 2 bases, with 14 bases separating them. Here the CDR3 reads CASSFTGSRTYEQYF. The CDR3 bases are TGTGCCAGCAGTTTCACGGGCTCCCGAACCTACGAGCAGTACTTC.

The gene calls are TRBV19 and TRBJ2-3; 10 bases fit TRBD2. CDR1 and CDR2 (germline): LNHDA, SQIVND (reference sequence). This CDR3 has 17 residues. V shed 0 bases, J shed 4 bases, and the junction held 7 bases outside the gene matches. The CDR3 nucleotides are TGTGCCAGTAGTATAGACCCCCTAGCGGGAGTGGCAGATACGCAGTATTTT. This sequence encodes CASSIDPLAGVADTQYF.